This T cell receptor (beta chain) was found in a study of blood T cells in healthy people across ages. Study results and limitations: Older individuals had lower TCR beta diversity per million T cells (the decline was roughly linear).

Sample-barcoded 5' priming and a J-beta primer mix drove a second PCR of 7 to 11 cycles. Via MiXCR, TCRdb re-called the 5' RACE reads, giving one row per CDR3 protein. The data show some 900,000 distinct CDR3 sequences, 48% seen once. This CDR3 is 13 amino acids long. With 8 bases removed from V and 7 bases from J, the gap between germline ends came to 17 bases. Germline-derived CDR1 and CDR2 are KGHSH and LQKENI. About this clonotype: Its specificity is unknown.

Each donor was a healthy Caucasian individual from Russia, aged about 6 to 95. The rearrangement uses TRBV18 and TRBJ1-2, with D uncertain. The clonotype was recovered from a man aged 30-40 years in good health. Sequencing used blood. CDR3 sequence (DNA): TGTGCCAGCGGACGCGAGGCCAGTGGTGGCTACACCTTC. Encoded protein: CASGREASGGYTF.